The 9 T cell receptor beta chains given below trace back to one sample, sequenced in a study of T cell changes during pregnancy in multiple sclerosis. Assay used: immunoSEQ multiplex PCR; TCRdb lists only in-frame clones, some missing. The sample shows 90,000 to 120,000 clones, 85% to 95% of them seen only once. The starting material was peripheral blood, obtained in the third trimester of pregnancy. The source is a female donor in good health, enrolled as a control in a pregnancy study.

The CDR3 protein is CASSPDRTGGYTF. The DNA for the CDR3 is TGTGCCAGCAGCCCGGACAGGACGGGTGGCTACACCTTC. V usage is TRBV7-2 and J usage is TRBJ1-2, with 7 bases aligning to TRBD1. Per germline, CDR1 SGHTA and CDR2 FQGNSA. The CDR3 is 13 residues long. V dropped 5 bases and J dropped 7; count of bases not matched to a gene: 7.

The chain employs TRBV23-1 and TRBJ2-1, with 11 bases matching TRBD2. TRBV23-1 is treated as an ORF (open reading frame) with a function not yet certain. J gave up 7 bases and V 3 bases, and 5 bases lay outside the gene matches. This CDR3 contains 15 residues. The CDR3 coding sequence is TGCGCCAGCAGTCAGCCGGGACTAGCGGAAAATGAGCAGTTCTTC. Its protein product is CASSQPGLAENEQFF.

The chain links TRBV7-2 to TRBJ1-5; TRBD1 matches at 8 bases. The V gene end was trimmed by 5 bases and the J gene end by 0 bases; junction bases not matched to a gene: 6. Germline values: CDR1 SGHTA, CDR2 FQGNSA. The CDR3 has 16 amino acids. The CDR3 spells CASSLGQGYSNQPQHF. The CDR3 region has the DNA TGTGCCAGCAGCCTAGGACAGGGCTATAGCAATCAGCCCCAGCATTTT.

The chain is built from TRBV19 and TRBJ1-5, with TRBD1 matching 10 bases. Germline V gives CDR1 LNHDA, CDR2 SQIVND (reference sequence). The J segment lost 3 bases and the V segment lost 5 bases, leaving 4 bases of the junction unmatched. The CDR3 covers 15 residues. The CDR3 spells CASSVTGGNNQPQHF. The CDR3 DNA reads as TGTGCCAGTAGTGTGACAGGGGGCAACAATCAGCCCCAGCATTTT.

This clone was observed a few times. The chain couples TRBV7-8 to TRBJ2-1, with TRBD2 matching 16 bases. The CDR3 totals 18 residues. Germline lookup yields CDR1 SGHVS and CDR2 FQNEAQ. Losses at the gene ends were 5 bases for V and 2 bases for J; bases not matched to a gene: 6. CDR3 nucleotides: TGTGCCAGCAGCCTATCCGGGACTAGCGGGGGGGCCTACAATGAGCAGTTCTTC. This sequence encodes CASSLSGTSGGAYNEQFF.

The rearrangement uses TRBV5-5 and TRBJ1-2; 10 bases match TRBD1. V dropped 0 bases and J dropped 5; count of bases not matched to a gene: 10. Germline CDR1 reads SGHKS; CDR2 reads YYEKEE (reference sequence). There are 17 residues in the CDR3. DNA of the CDR3: TGTGCCAGCAGCTTGGCGCTTTCCGGGACAGGGGAATATGGCTACACCTTC. It encodes CASSLALSGTGEYGYTF. The full variable domain, with the rest looked up from reference TRBV5-5 and TRBJ1-2, is DAGVTQSPTHLIKTRGQQVTLRCSPISGHKSVSWYQQVLGQGPQFIFQYYEKEERGRGNFPDRFSARQFPNYSSELNVNALLLGDSALYLCASSLALSGTGEYGYTFGSGTRLTVV.

This chain joins TRBV5-1 and TRBJ1-6; no definite D call. The CDR3 has 13 residues. V was pared by 4 bases and J by 7 bases, with 9 bases between. Germline V gene data show CDR1 as SGHRS and CDR2 as YFSETQ. The CDR3 nucleotides are TGCGCCAGCAGCGGAACAGAAAATTCACCCCTCCACTTT. Protein sequence: CASSGTENSPLHF.

This clone occurred once. V gene TRBV5-8 combines with J gene TRBJ2-3; D is unresolved. CDR1 is SGHTS, CDR2 YDEGEE, per germline. With 0 bases removed from V and 6 bases from J, the gap between germline ends came to 11 bases. The CDR3 sequence is 14 residues long. The CDR3 DNA reads as TGTGCCAGCAGCTTGGACGTCAGATTTGATACGCAGTATTTT. Protein product: CASSLDVRFDTQYF.

The chain recombines TRBV9 with TRBJ1-3; no firm D call. Germline V lookup: CDR1 SGDLS, CDR2 YYNGEE. The V end lost 3 bases, the J end lost 0 bases, and 16 bases lay between the germline ends. The CDR3 is made up of 17 amino acids. The CDR3: CASSARNTAFSGNTIYF. CDR3 nucleotides: TGTGCCAGCAGCGCACGAAACACAGCCTTCTCTGGAAACACCATATATTTT.